This is a list of T cell receptor beta chains from one sample in a study of beta chain features in type 1 diabetes. Here immunoSEQ multiplex PCR was the method, and the copy in TCRdb shows in-frame clones only, minus some. The sample includes approximately 250,000 clones, 16% of them seen just once. The source material was naive CD4+ T cells from blood. The receptors originated from a young man with type 1 diabetes. Both conserved end residues are part of each CDR3. A D gene is named only where the DNA matches it firmly. Clone size is shown for a subset of rows, as once, few, many or a class of expanded clone.

TRBV6-5	TRBD2	TRBJ2-5	.	CASSRPGGETQYF	TGTGCCAGCAGCAGACCGGGAGGGGAGACCCAGTACTTC
TRBV7-9	.	TRBJ2-5	few	CASSLGEWETQYF	TGTGCCAGCAGCTTGGGAGAATGGGAGACCCAGTACTTC
TRBV7-2	.	TRBJ2-5	few	CASSLAGSETQYF	TGTGCCAGCAGCTTAGCCGGGAGCGAGACCCAGTACTTC
TRBV7-2	.	TRBJ2-3	.	CASSPTDTQYF	TGTGCCAGCAGCCCGACAGATACGCAGTATTTT
TRBV29-1	.	TRBJ1-2	.	CSVALNYGYTF	TGCAGCGTTGCGCTGAACTATGGCTACACCTTC
TRBV29-1	.	TRBJ1-1	.	CSVGLRNTEAFF	TGCAGCGTTGGTCTCCGGAACACTGAAGCTTTCTTT
TRBV5-4	TRBD1	TRBJ2-3	few	CASNRRRTGVSDTQYF	TGTGCCAGCAACCGTCGCAGGACAGGGGTATCAGATACGCAGTATTTT
TRBV27	.	TRBJ1-2	few	CASSLGARYGYTF	TGTGCCAGCAGTTTGGGGGCCCGCTATGGCTACACCTTC
TRBV9	.	TRBJ2-7	few	CASSLQGYEQYF	TGTGCCAGCAGCCTACAGGGATACGAGCAGTACTTC
TRBV28	.	TRBJ2-4	few	CASSDSATGNIQYF	TGTGCCAGCAGTGACTCCGCTACGGGGAACATTCAGTACTTC
TRBV7-9	.	TRBJ1-1	.	CASSHPPGRETEAFF	TGTGCCAGCAGCCACCCCCCGGGAAGGGAGACTGAAGCTTTCTTT
TRBV20-1	.	TRBJ1-2	.	CSWTENYGYTF	TGCAGTTGGACGGAGAACTATGGCTACACCTTC
TRBV7-9	.	TRBJ2-7	few	CASSPDGGEQYF	TGTGCCAGCAGCCCGGATGGTGGCGAGCAGTACTTC
TRBV11-3	.	TRBJ2-3	.	CASSFGPTDTQYF	TGTGCCAGCAGCTTCGGGCCCACAGATACGCAGTATTTT
TRBV10-3	.	TRBJ2-5	few	CAIRFGAEETQYF	TGTGCCATCAGGTTTGGGGCAGAAGAGACCCAGTACTTC
TRBV29-1	TRBD2	TRBJ2-1	.	CSVARTSGRVNEQFF	TGCAGCGTTGCTCGGACTAGCGGGAGGGTCAATGAGCAGTTCTTC
TRBV10-3	.	TRBJ2-7	few	CAISETYNEQYF	TGTGCCATCAGTGAGACCTATAACGAGCAGTACTTC
TRBV7-2	.	TRBJ1-2	few	CASSPVNYGYTF	TGTGCCAGCAGCCCGGTTAACTATGGCTACACCTTC
TRBV5-1	.	TRBJ2-5	.	CASSPGTEETQYF	TGCGCCAGCAGCCCCGGGACGGAAGAGACCCAGTACTTC
TRBV29-1	.	TRBJ1-4	few	CSVEDTGRGEKLFF	TGCAGCGTTGAAGACACAGGGCGCGGAGAGAAACTGTTTTTT